A single sample gave rise to the 19 T cell receptor beta chains below, sequenced in a study of blood T cell repertoires in COVID-19. The method was immunoSEQ multiplex PCR; TCRdb's version includes in-frame clones alone and lacks a portion of them. In the table there are 150,000 or so clones, about 83% of which are singletons. Sequencing was done on a sample of PBMCs or T cells enriched from blood (not recorded which). The receptors were sampled from a woman aged 45 to 65 who had been exposed to COVID-19.

This clone is a singleton in its sample. The CDR3 nucleotides read TGTGCCAGCAGTTACTCGGGGGCCGGAGCGCGCGAGCAGTACTTC. Translating it yields CASSYSGAGAREQYF. V and J are TRBV6-2 or TRBV6-3 and TRBJ2-7, with D tentatively TRBD1 (6 bases). With 0 bases removed from V and 6 bases from J, the gap between germline ends came to 15 bases. Germline CDR1 is MNHEY and CDR2 is SVGEGT. The CDR3 is 15 residues long.

This sequence joins TRBV7-2 and TRBJ2-3, with D hard to call. The CDR3 contains 15 residues. Between the trimmed V and J ends, which lost 1 base and 1 base, there was a span of 9 bases. Germline V gives CDR1 SGHTA, CDR2 FQGNSA. CDR3 DNA: TGTGCCAGCAGCTTAGGGTCAGGTCGCACAGATACGCAGTATTTT. This codes for CASSLGSGRTDTQYF.

The CDR3 is CASSVLSRVDTGELFF. The DNA for the CDR3 is TGTGCCAGCAGCGTATTGTCGCGGGTTGACACCGGGGAGCTGTTTTTT. The chain couples TRBV9 to TRBJ2-2; D may be TRBD2 (5 bases). This CDR3 contains 16 residues. Per the germline V gene, CDR1 is SGDLS and CDR2 is YYNGEE. V lost 1 base and J lost 3, with 13 bases in between.

The V call is TRBV10-1, the J call TRBJ1-5; D not resolved. V gave up 4 bases and J gave up 4 bases, with 8 bases separating them. This CDR3 comprises 13 residues. From germline, CDR1 is WNHNN and CDR2 SYGVQD (reference sequence). The CDR3 loop is CASSAGNNQPQHF. CDR3 nucleotide sequence: TGCGCCAGCAGTGCTGGCAATAATCAGCCCCAGCATTTT.

This rearrangement joins TRBV5-4 to TRBJ2-3, with TRBD2 identical over 16 bases. The CDR3 loop spans 16 amino acids. In germline, CDR1 is SGHNT, CDR2 YYREEE (reference sequence). V lost 6 bases to trimming and J lost 5 bases; unmatched junction nucleotides: 6. CDR3 sequence (DNA): TGTGCCAGCAAGGGACTAGCGGGGGGGCCGGGAGATACGCAGTATTTT. This sequence encodes CASKGLAGGPGDTQYF.

The J gene is TRBJ2-3, the V gene TRBV7-2, with 9 bases aligning to TRBD2. V was pared by 1 base and J by 6 bases, with 11 bases of the junction left unmatched. Germline V gives CDR1 SGHTA, CDR2 FQGNSA. The CDR3 runs to 17 residues. As DNA, the CDR3 is TGTGCCAGCAGCTTAGTGGCGGGGGGGCTATCTAGGGATACGCAGTATTTT. Amino acid sequence: CASSLVAGGLSRDTQYF.

This clone came up many times. The chain recombines TRBV19 with TRBJ2-7; tentative D call: TRBD1 (5 bases). The CDR3 is 13 residues long. V shed 8 bases and J shed 2 bases, with 13 bases lying between them. Germline CDR1 reads LNHDA; CDR2 reads SQIVND (reference sequence). CDR3 bases: TGTGCCAGTCAAGAGCAGGGCGCCTACGAGCAGTACTTC. Encoded protein: CASQEQGAYEQYF.

This chain uses TRBV24-1 with TRBJ1-5; D call uncertain. V lost 2 bases and J lost 4, with 11 bases in between. This CDR3 comprises 15 residues. The germline gives CDR1 KGHDR, CDR2 SFDVKD. The CDR3 nucleotides read TGTGCCACCAGTGATTCAACGGTCCCAAATCAGCCCCAGCATTTT. It specifies CATSDSTVPNQPQHF.

This CDR3 reads CASSKGDRIGNTEAFF. The CDR3 region has the DNA TGTGCCAGCAGTAAAGGGGACAGAATTGGGAACACTGAAGCTTTCTTT. The rearrangement uses TRBV6-2 or TRBV6-3 and TRBJ1-1, with TRBD1 identical over 7 bases. Losses at the gene ends were 5 bases for V and 1 base for J; bases not matched to a gene: 10. CDR1 and CDR2 (germline): MNHEY, SVGEGT. The CDR3 spans 16 residues.

V gene TRBV7-9 combines with J gene TRBJ2-7; 11 bases fit TRBD1. Losses at the gene ends were 0 bases for V and 5 bases for J; bases not matched to a gene: 6. The length of the CDR3 is 16 residues. The germline V gene encodes CDR1 SEHNR and CDR2 FQNEAQ (reference sequence). The CDR3 region is CASSLAGGQGAHEQYF. The CDR3 DNA reads as TGTGCCAGCAGCTTAGCGGGCGGACAGGGGGCTCACGAGCAGTACTTC.

The chain combines TRBV18 with TRBJ2-7; D possibly corresponds to TRBD1 (7 bases). Trimming removed 6 bases at V and 3 bases at J, with 9 bases between. Germline V lookup: CDR1 KGHSH, CDR2 LQKENI. This CDR3 comprises 12 residues. This CDR3 is CASSQGGYEQYF. In DNA form, the CDR3 reads TGTGCCAGCTCTCAGGGGGGCTACGAGCAGTACTTC.

V gene TRBV7-9 combines with J gene TRBJ2-3; D perhaps matches TRBD2 (6 bases). The CDR3 runs 15 residues. The germline gives CDR1 SEHNR, CDR2 FQNEAQ (reference sequence). Trimming took 0 bases from V and 4 from J, leaving 11 bases between them. The CDR3 protein is CASSLAGTAADTQYF. DNA for the CDR3: TGTGCCAGCAGCTTAGCCGGGACTGCAGCAGATACGCAGTATTTT.

The chain employs TRBV11-3 and TRBJ2-2; TRBD1 might be the D (5 bases). This CDR3 comprises 14 residues. CDR1 and CDR2 from the germline V gene are SGHNT and YENEEA. The V and J ends lost 1 base and 4 bases respectively, with 7 bases between them. The CDR3 region is CASSLVRGTGELFF. The CDR3 DNA is TGTGCCAGCAGCTTAGTTAGGGGCACCGGGGAGCTGTTTTTT.

The J gene is TRBJ2-5, the V gene TRBV19; 10 bases map to TRBD2. This CDR3 region has 16 residues. From germline, CDR1 is LNHDA and CDR2 SQIVND (reference sequence). The trim removed 5 bases at V and 4 bases at J, leaving 10 bases unmatched. The DNA for the CDR3 is TGTGCCAGTAGTCCCGGACTAGCGGTTGGACGAGAGACCCAGTACTTC. The encoded protein is CASSPGLAVGRETQYF.

V gene TRBV7-2 combines with J gene TRBJ1-3; maybe TRBD1 (5 bases). The CDR3 contains 17 residues. Trimming took off 1 base at V and 0 bases at J, with 13 bases between the two ends. Germline V lookup: CDR1 SGHTA, CDR2 FQGNSA. The CDR3 bases are TGTGCCAGCAGCTTAGAACGCAGGGTAGACTCTGGAAACACCATATATTTT. Protein: CASSLERRVDSGNTIYF.

The chain has TRBV30 and TRBJ2-5; 9 bases line up with TRBD2. This CDR3 contains 15 residues. CDR1 GTSNPN and CDR2 SVGIG come from the germline V gene (reference sequence). The V segment lost 1 base and the J segment 5 bases; nucleotides outside the gene matches: 8. CDR3 nucleotide sequence: TGTGCCTGGAGTGATTGGTCTAGCGGGATGGAGACCCAGTACTTC. It is translated as CAWSDWSSGMETQYF.

CDR3 sequence reads: CASSGWDRDNEQFF. The CDR3 region has the DNA TGTGCCAGCAGTGGATGGGACAGGGATAATGAGCAGTTCTTC. V is TRBV25-1 and J is TRBJ2-1, with TRBD1 matching 9 bases. V shed 4 bases, J shed 7 bases, and the junction held 5 bases outside the gene matches. In germline, CDR1 is MGHDK, CDR2 SYGVNS. CDR3 length equals 14 residues.

A note on this clone: This may be a read error, as it is one base from a much larger clone. The genes are TRBV13 and TRBJ2-3; 9 bases fit TRBD2. Germline V lookup: CDR1 PRHDT, CDR2 FYEKMQ (reference sequence). This CDR3 is built from 13 residues. In DNA, the CDR3 is TGTGCCAGCAGTGGGACTAGCAGAGATACGCAGTATTTT. It translates to CASSGTSRDTQYF.

The rearrangement joins TRBV7-2 to TRBJ2-7, with 8 bases identical to TRBD2. CDR3 length equals 14 residues. V lost 5 bases to trimming and J lost 4 bases; unmatched junction nucleotides: 7. Germline CDR1 is SGHTA and CDR2 is FQGNSA. In DNA form, the CDR3 reads TGTGCCAGCAGCCTCCCGGGACTAGTTTACGAGCAGTACTTC. Amino acids: CASSLPGLVYEQYF.